One TCR beta chain is described in this entry. This CDR3 contains 16 residues. The V gene's germline CDR1 is LNHDA and CDR2 SQIVND (reference sequence). Trimming took off 3 bases at V and 0 bases at J, with 12 bases between the two ends. These data belong to a study of blood T cell repertoires in COVID-19. Produced via immunoSEQ multiplex PCR; TCRdb's table is partial and in-frame only. The sample shows hundreds of thousands of clones, roughly 89% of them seen only once. The TCR was taken from a woman in her thirties with acute COVID-19. J is TRBJ1-5 and V is TRBV19; D is ambiguous. Specimen: PBMCs or T cells enriched from blood (not recorded which). CDR3 amino acids: CASSIQAGFSNQPQHF. DNA for the CDR3: TGTGCCAGTAGTATTCAGGCAGGATTTAGCAATCAGCCCCAGCATTTT. The full variable domain, with the rest looked up from reference TRBV19 and TRBJ1-5, is DGGITQSPKYLFRKEGQNVTLSCEQNLNHDAMYWYRQDPGQGLRLIYYSQIVNDFQKGDIAEGYSVSREKKESFPLTVTSAQKNPTAFYLCASSIQAGFSNQPQHFGDGTRLSIL.